The 12 T cell receptor beta chains below were found in one sample sequenced in a study of technical replicates of blood from several donors. Sequencing was performed with immunoSEQ multiplex PCR; in TCRdb, only in-frame clones are kept and a portion is missing. The sample consists of about 53,000 clones, about 82% of them appearing once. Specimen: PBMCs. Receptors originate from a human donor in good health. Some clones in this sample may be carry-over from other donors' samples.

Here the CDR3 DNA reads TGTGCCAGCACTGGGGGGGGTGGCAATCAGCCCCAGCATTTT. Protein: CASTGGGGNQPQHF. This sequence joins TRBV7-9 and TRBJ1-5, with a possible D match to TRBD1 (5 bases). V gave up 7 bases and J gave up 2 bases, with 12 bases separating them. Germline V gene sequence: CDR1 SEHNR, CDR2 FQNEAQ (reference sequence). CDR3 size: 14 residues.

The chain has TRBV19 and TRBJ1-6; D is possibly TRBD1 (6 bases). CDR3 length: 17 residues. Germline CDR1 is LNHDA and CDR2 is SQIVND (reference sequence). V was clipped by 0 bases and J by 6 bases, with 15 bases between them. The CDR3 region has the DNA TGTGCCAGTAGTATAGATCCCAGCGGCAGGGGTAATTCACCCCTCCACTTT. This codes for CASSIDPSGRGNSPLHF.

The V call is TRBV6-5, the J call TRBJ1-2; 9 bases are shared with TRBD1. Per germline, CDR1 MNHEY and CDR2 SVGAGI. With V trimmed by 5 bases and J by 6 bases, 4 bases remained unmatched. There are 13 residues in the CDR3. CDR3 region: CASSRGQGNGYTF. The CDR3 nucleotides are TGTGCCAGCAGTAGGGGACAGGGTAATGGCTACACCTTC.

V usage is TRBV27 and J usage is TRBJ2-1, with TRBD1 matching over 7 bases. The CDR3 length is 14 residues. Germline assignment: CDR1 MNHEY and CDR2 SMNVEV (reference sequence). V was pared by 8 bases and J by 4 bases, with 8 bases of the junction left unmatched. The DNA of the CDR3 is TGTGCCAGCCCGGGACAGCACTTATACAATGAGCAGTTCTTC. Translation: CASPGQHLYNEQFF.

The CDR3 spells CASSQDDGGDFYGYTF. DNA of the CDR3: TGTGCCAGCAGCCAAGACGATGGGGGGGATTTCTATGGCTACACCTTC. V is TRBV4-2 and J is TRBJ1-2, with a possible D match to TRBD1 (5 bases). V lost 0 bases and J 4 bases, leaving 15 bases between the germline ends. Per the germline V gene, CDR1 is LGHNA and CDR2 is YNFKEQ. The CDR3 consists of 16 residues.

The chain recombines TRBV5-6 with TRBJ2-7; D is perhaps TRBD2 (5 bases). The CDR3 is made up of 14 amino acids. Per the germline V gene, CDR1 is SGHDT and CDR2 is YYEEEE. Trimming removed 1 base from V and 0 bases from J, with 8 bases in between. The CDR3 loop reads CASSLTGSSYEQYF. DNA for the CDR3: TGTGCCAGCAGCTTGACGGGGAGCTCCTACGAGCAGTACTTC.

V gene TRBV4-3 combines with J gene TRBJ1-4; TRBD1 might be the D (5 bases). The CDR3 length is 14 residues. CDR1 and CDR2 from the germline V gene are LGHNA and YSLEER. Trimming removed 5 bases from V and 7 bases from J, with 14 bases in between. CDR3: CASSTGTATEKLFF. CDR3 in DNA: TGCGCCAGCAGCACCGGGACTGCAACTGAAAAACTGTTTTTT.

CDR3 bases: TGTGCCAGAACCCTCAGACAGTTCATCTATGGCTACACCTTC. Translation: CARTLRQFIYGYTF. The chain uses TRBV5-3 and TRBJ1-2; perhaps TRBD1 as D (5 bases). TRBV5-3 belongs to the ORF category, with a function that is uncertain. CDR3 length: 14 residues. V shed 6 bases and J shed 4 bases, with 16 bases lying between them.

This chain uses TRBV5-1 with TRBJ2-1, with a possible D match to TRBD2 (5 bases). V lost 4 bases to trimming and J lost 0 bases, with 8 bases between them. This CDR3 is 14 amino acids long. The germline V gene encodes CDR1 SGHRS and CDR2 YFSETQ. CDR3 residues: CASSLGSSYNEQFF. The DNA for the CDR3 is TGCGCCAGCAGCCTAGGGAGCTCCTACAATGAGCAGTTCTTC. The full variable domain, in which reference TRBV5-1 and TRBJ2-1 provide the parts outside the CDR3, is KAGVTQTPRYLIKTRGQQVTLSCSPISGHRSVSWYQQTPGQGLQFLFEYFSETQRNKGNFPGRFSGRQFSNSRSEMNVSTLELGDSALYLCASSLGSSYNEQFFGPGTRLTVL.

The chain joins TRBV9 to TRBJ1-1; D may be TRBD1 (5 bases). The V and J ends lost 3 bases and 4 bases respectively, with 19 bases between them. The CDR3 has 16 amino acids. In germline, CDR1 is SGDLS, CDR2 YYNGEE. DNA of the CDR3: TGTGCCAGCAGCGAGGGAGGTGGGGGTACGGGCACTGAAGCTTTCTTT. Protein: CASSEGGGGTGTEAFF.

The chain has TRBV9 and TRBJ1-3, with a weak D call TRBD1 (5 bases). Per germline, CDR1 SGDLS and CDR2 YYNGEE. The CDR3 loop spans 16 amino acids. The V gene lost 2 bases and the J gene lost 0 bases, with 12 bases spanning the gap. CDR3 coding DNA: TGTGCCAGCAGCGTCCGGGGGTGGGACTCTGGAAACACCATATATTTT. Protein product: CASSVRGWDSGNTIYF.

The rearrangement joins TRBV25-1 to TRBJ2-7, with D unclear. Deletions cut 1 base from V and 3 bases from J, with 10 bases between. CDR1 and CDR2 (germline): MGHDK, SYGVNS. This CDR3 comprises 14 residues. The CDR3 sequence: CASSECDTRYEQYF. CDR3 nucleotides: TGTGCCAGCAGTGAATGTGACACACGCTACGAGCAGTACTTC.